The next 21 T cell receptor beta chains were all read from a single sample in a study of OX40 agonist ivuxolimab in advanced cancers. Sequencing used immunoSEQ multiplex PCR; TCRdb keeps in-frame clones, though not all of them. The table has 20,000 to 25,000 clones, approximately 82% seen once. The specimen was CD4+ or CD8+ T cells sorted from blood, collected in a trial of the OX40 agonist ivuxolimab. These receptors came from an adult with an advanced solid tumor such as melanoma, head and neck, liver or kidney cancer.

Here the CDR3 reads CASSLVGLGETQYF. In nucleotides, the CDR3 is TGTGCCAGCAGCTTGGTCGGCCTGGGGGAGACCCAGTACTTC. The rearrangement links TRBV5-6 to TRBJ2-5; D gene uncertain. V lost 0 bases and J 5 bases, leaving 11 bases between the germline ends. From germline, CDR1 is SGHDT and CDR2 YYEEEE. This CDR3 spans 14 amino acids.

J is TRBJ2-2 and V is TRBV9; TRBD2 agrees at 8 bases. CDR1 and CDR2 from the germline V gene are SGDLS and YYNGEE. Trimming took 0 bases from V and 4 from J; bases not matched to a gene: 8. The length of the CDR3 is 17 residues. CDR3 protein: CASSVDGTGGVTGELFF. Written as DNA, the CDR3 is TGTGCCAGCAGCGTAGATGGAACGGGAGGGGTCACCGGGGAGCTGTTTTTT.

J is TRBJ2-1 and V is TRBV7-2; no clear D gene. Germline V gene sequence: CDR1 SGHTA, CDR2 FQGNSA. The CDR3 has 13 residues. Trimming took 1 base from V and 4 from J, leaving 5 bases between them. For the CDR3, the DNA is TGTGCCAGCAGCTTAGTCCCATACAATGAGCAGTTCTTC. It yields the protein CASSLVPYNEQFF.

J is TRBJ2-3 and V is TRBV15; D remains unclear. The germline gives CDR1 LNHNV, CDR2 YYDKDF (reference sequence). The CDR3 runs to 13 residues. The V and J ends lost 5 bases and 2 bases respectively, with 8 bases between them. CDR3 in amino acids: CATSLTPTDTQYF. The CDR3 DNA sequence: TGTGCCACCAGCCTAACACCCACAGATACGCAGTATTTT. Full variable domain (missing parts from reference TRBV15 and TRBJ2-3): DAMVIQNPRYQVTQFGKPVTLSCSQTLNHNVMYWYQQKSSQAPKLLFHYYDKDFNNEADTPDNFQSRRPNTSFCFLDIRSPGLGDTAMYLCATSLTPTDTQYFGPGTRLTVL.

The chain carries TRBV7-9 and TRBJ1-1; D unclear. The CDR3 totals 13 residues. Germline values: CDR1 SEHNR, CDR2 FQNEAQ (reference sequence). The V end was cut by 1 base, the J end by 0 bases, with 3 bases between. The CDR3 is CASSLEVNTEAFF. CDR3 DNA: TGTGCCAGCAGCTTAGAGGTGAACACTGAAGCTTTCTTT.

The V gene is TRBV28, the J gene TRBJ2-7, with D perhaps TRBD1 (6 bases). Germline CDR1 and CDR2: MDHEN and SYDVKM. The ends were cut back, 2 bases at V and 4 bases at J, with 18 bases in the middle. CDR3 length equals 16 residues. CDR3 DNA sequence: TGTGCCAGCAGTTTAATCCGACAGGCCCTTAGTTACGAGCAGTACTTC. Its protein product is CASSLIRQALSYEQYF.

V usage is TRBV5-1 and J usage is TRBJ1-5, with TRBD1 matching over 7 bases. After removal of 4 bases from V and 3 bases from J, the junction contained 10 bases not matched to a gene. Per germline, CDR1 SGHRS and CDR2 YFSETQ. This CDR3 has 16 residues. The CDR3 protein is CASSPTLQGPNQPQHF. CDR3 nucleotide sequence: TGCGCCAGCAGCCCGACACTACAGGGGCCCAATCAGCCCCAGCATTTT.

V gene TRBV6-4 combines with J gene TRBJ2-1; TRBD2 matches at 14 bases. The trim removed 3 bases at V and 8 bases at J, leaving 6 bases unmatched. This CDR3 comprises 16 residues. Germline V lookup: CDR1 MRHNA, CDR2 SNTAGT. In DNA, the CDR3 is TGTGCCAGCAGTGAGGGACTAGCGGGAGATCGTCATGAGCAGTTCTTC. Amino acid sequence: CASSEGLAGDRHEQFF.

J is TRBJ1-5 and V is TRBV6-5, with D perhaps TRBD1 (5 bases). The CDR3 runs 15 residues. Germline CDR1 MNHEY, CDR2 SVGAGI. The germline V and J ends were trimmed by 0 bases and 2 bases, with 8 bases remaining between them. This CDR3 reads CASSYSWGGNQPQHF. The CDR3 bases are TGTGCCAGCAGTTACTCGTGGGGCGGCAATCAGCCCCAGCATTTT.

This CDR3 reads CASSVNRGAETQYF. CDR3 DNA sequence: TGTGCCAGCAGCGTAAACAGGGGAGCCGAGACCCAGTACTTC. The genes are TRBV4-2 and TRBJ2-5, with 7 positions matching TRBD1. From germline, CDR1 is LGHNA and CDR2 YNFKEQ. This CDR3 region has 14 residues. V lost 5 bases to trimming and J lost 5 bases; unmatched junction nucleotides: 8.

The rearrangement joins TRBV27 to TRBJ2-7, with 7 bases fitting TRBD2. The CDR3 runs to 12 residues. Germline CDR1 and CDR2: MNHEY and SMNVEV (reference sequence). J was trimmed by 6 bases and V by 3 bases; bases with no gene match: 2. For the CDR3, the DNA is TGTGCCAGCAGTTTGGGGGGGGGCGAGCAGTACTTC. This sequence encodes CASSLGGGEQYF.

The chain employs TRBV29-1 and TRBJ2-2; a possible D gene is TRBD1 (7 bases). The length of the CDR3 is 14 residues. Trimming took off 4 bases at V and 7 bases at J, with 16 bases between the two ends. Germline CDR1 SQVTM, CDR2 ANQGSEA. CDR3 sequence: CSVAYTGEVGELFF. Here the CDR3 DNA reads TGCAGCGTTGCTTATACAGGGGAGGTCGGGGAGCTGTTTTTT.

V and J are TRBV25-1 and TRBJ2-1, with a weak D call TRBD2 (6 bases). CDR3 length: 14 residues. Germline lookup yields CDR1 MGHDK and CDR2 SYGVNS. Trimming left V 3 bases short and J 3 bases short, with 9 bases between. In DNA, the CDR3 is TGTGCCAGCAGTGAGCGGGATCACTACAATGAGCAGTTCTTC. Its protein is CASSERDHYNEQFF.

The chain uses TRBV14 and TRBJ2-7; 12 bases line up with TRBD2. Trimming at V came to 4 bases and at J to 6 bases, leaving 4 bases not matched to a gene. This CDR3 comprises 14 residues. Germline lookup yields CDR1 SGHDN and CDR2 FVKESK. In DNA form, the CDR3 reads TGTGCCAGCAGCCTGACTAGCGGGAGTGGCGAGCAGTACTTC. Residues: CASSLTSGSGEQYF.

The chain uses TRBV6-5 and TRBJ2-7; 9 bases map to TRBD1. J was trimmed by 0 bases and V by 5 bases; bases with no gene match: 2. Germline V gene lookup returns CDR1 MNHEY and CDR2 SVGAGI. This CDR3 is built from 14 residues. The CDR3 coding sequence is TGTGCCAGCAGTCCGGGACAGGGCTCCTACGAGCAGTACTTC. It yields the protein CASSPGQGSYEQYF.

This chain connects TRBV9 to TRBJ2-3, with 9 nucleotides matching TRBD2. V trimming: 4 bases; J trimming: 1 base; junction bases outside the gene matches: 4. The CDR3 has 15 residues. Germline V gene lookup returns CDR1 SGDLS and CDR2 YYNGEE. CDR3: CASSFSGSGTDTQYF. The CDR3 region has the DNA TGTGCCAGCAGCTTTAGCGGGAGTGGCACAGATACGCAGTATTTT.

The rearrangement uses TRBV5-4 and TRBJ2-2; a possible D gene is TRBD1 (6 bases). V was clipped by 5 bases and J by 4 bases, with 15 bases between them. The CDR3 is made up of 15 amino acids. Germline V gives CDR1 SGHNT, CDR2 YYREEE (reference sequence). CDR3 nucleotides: TGTGCCAGCAGAGACACAGGGCTAGCCACCGGGGAGCTGTTTTTT. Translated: CASRDTGLATGELFF.

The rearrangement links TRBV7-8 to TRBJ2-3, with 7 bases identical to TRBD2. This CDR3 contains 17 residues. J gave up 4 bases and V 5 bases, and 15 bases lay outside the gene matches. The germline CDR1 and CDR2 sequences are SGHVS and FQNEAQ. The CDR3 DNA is TGTGCCAGCAGCCTCCGGGTAACGGGAGGTGGGGCAGATACGCAGTATTTT. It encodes CASSLRVTGGGADTQYF.

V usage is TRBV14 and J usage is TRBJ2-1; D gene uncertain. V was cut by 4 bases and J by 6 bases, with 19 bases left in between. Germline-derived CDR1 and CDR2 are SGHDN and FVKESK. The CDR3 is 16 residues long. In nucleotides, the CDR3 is TGTGCCAGCAGCCCCGAACCTGAAGGGCCTGGCAATGAGCAGTTCTTC. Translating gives CASSPEPEGPGNEQFF. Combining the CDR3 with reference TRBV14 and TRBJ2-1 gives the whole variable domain EAGVTQFPSHSVIEKGQTVTLRCDPISGHDNLYWYRRVMGKEIKFLLHFVKESKQDESGMPNNRFLAERTGGTYSTLKVQPAELEDSGVYFCASSPEPEGPGNEQFFGPGTRLTVL.

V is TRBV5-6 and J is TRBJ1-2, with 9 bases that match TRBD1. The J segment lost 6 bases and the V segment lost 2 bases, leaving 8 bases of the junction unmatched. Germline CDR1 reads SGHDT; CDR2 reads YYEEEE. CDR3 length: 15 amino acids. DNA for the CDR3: TGTGCCAGCAGCTTCGAGGACAGGGGAGAGGATGGCTACACCTTC. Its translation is CASSFEDRGEDGYTF.

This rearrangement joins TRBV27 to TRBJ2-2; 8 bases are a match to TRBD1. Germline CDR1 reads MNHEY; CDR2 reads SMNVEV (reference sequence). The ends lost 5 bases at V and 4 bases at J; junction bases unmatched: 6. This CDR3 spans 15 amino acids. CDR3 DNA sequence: TGTGCCAGCAGTACCCTGGACAGGGTCACCGGGGAGCTGTTTTTT. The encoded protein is CASSTLDRVTGELFF.